The 23 T cell receptor beta chains below all came from one sample that was sequenced in a study of identical twins. TCRdb re-called the 5' RACE reads with MiXCR, one entry per CDR3 protein. Found here are about 240,000 distinct CDR3 sequences, roughly an eighth of them singletons; the top ten hold around 4%. The same sample was also used in a study of yellow fever vaccine responses in identical twins.

The material sequenced was memory (CD45RO+) T cells sorted from blood. These receptors originate from a young woman in good health.

This clonotype was picked up many times. The chain is built from TRBV7-2 and TRBJ1-6; D uncertain. Trimming took off 5 bases at V and 3 bases at J, with 14 bases between the two ends. The CDR3 is 16 residues long. CDR1 and CDR2 (germline): SGHTA, FQGNSA. CDR3 loop: CASSRVVGFYNSPLHF. CDR3 DNA sequence: TGTGCCAGCAGCCGCGTGGTTGGCTTCTATAATTCACCCCTCCACTTT.

The V and J genes are TRBV20-1 and TRBJ2-3, with 8 bases aligning to TRBD2. The V and J ends lost 3 bases and 6 bases, in that order; junction bases with no gene match: 17. The CDR3 totals 17 residues. Germline values: CDR1 DFQATT, CDR2 SNEGSKA (reference sequence). The CDR3 DNA sequence: TGCAGTGCTAGGCCCCCGCCCCACAGCGGGGGACGTGATACGCAGTATTTT. It translates to CSARPPPHSGGRDTQYF.

This clonotype has just a few counts. The chain carries TRBV2 and TRBJ2-3, with 9 bases aligning to TRBD2. The CDR3 runs 15 residues. V lost 4 bases, J lost 5 bases, and 7 bases stayed unmatched. From germline, CDR1 is SNHLY and CDR2 FYNNEI. CDR3 DNA: TGTGCCAGCAGTGTCGGCGGGGGGGGTCAAGATACGCAGTATTTT. This sequence encodes CASSVGGGGQDTQYF.

This clonotype was seen more than once but under ten times. V is TRBV4-2 and J is TRBJ2-5; 12 bases are shared with TRBD2. V trimming: 2 bases; J trimming: 2 bases; junction bases outside the gene matches: 0. The CDR3 runs 15 residues. Per germline, CDR1 LGHNA and CDR2 YNFKEQ. The CDR3 DNA reads as TGTGCCAGCAGCCAACTAGCGGGGGGGCAAGAGACCCAGTACTTC. Translation: CASSQLAGGQETQYF.

The sample holds a few counts of this clonotype. V is TRBV5-1 and J is TRBJ2-7, with 7 positions matching TRBD2. The CDR3 length is 13 residues. Germline lookup yields CDR1 SGHRS and CDR2 YFSETQ. Unmatched junction bases numbered 3, after V lost 4 bases and J lost 2 bases. The CDR3: CASSDREAYEQYF. CDR3 nucleotide sequence: TGCGCCAGCAGCGACCGGGAGGCCTACGAGCAGTACTTC. Supplemented by reference TRBV5-1 and TRBJ2-7, the full variable domain reads KAGVTQTPRYLIKTRGQQVTLSCSPISGHRSVSWYQQTPGQGLQFLFEYFSETQRNKGNFPGRFSGRQFSNSRSEMNVSTLELGDSALYLCASSDREAYEQYFGPGTRLTVT.

This clonotype was counted ten times or more. Here the CDR3 DNA reads TGTGCCAGCAGTTTCGCAGGGGAAGGGACCCAGTACTTC. Amino acids: CASSFAGEGTQYF. The J gene is TRBJ2-5, the V gene TRBV12-3 or TRBV12-4, with a possible D match to TRBD1 (6 bases). V was shortened by 3 bases and J by 7 bases, with 12 bases between the two germline ends. This CDR3 region has 13 residues.

This clonotype was counted many times. The chain links TRBV7-2 to TRBJ2-6, with a tentative D call TRBD2 (7 bases). This CDR3 contains 17 residues. Germline CDR1 and CDR2: SGHTA and FQGNSA. Trimming took 9 bases from V and 2 from J, leaving 20 bases between them. The CDR3 nucleotides read TGTGCCAGTTCCCCCAAGGGGGGGGCGGCTGGGGCCAACGTCCTGACTTTC. Its protein product is CASSPKGGAAGANVLTF.

The V call is TRBV2, the J call TRBJ1-1; D perhaps matches TRBD1 (6 bases). The CDR3 sequence is 12 residues long. The germline V gene has CDR1 SNHLY and CDR2 FYNNEI. V was cut by 6 bases and J by 4 bases, with 9 bases left in between. The CDR3 is CASRGGGTEAFF. CDR3 sequence (DNA): TGTGCCAGCAGAGGGGGTGGCACTGAAGCTTTCTTT.

The sample holds many counts of this clonotype. V gene TRBV7-8 combines with J gene TRBJ2-7, with D unclear. The CDR3 has 12 residues. CDR1 and CDR2 (germline): SGHVS, FQNEAQ. V was cut by 5 bases and J by 3 bases, with 8 bases left in between. The CDR3 DNA follows: TGTGCCAGCAGCGTACGAGACTACGAGCAGTACTTC. Its translation: CASSVRDYEQYF.

J is TRBJ1-2 and V is TRBV5-1, with D possibly being TRBD1 (6 bases). Germline V gene lookup returns CDR1 SGHRS and CDR2 YFSETQ. Between the trimmed V and J ends, which lost 3 bases and 5 bases, there was a span of 14 bases. The CDR3 is 14 amino acids. In DNA, the CDR3 is TGCGCCAGCAGCTCGGAACAGGGCTCTTATGGCTACACCTTC. Its translation: CASSSEQGSYGYTF.

Many counts were recorded for this clonotype. The chain links TRBV29-1 to TRBJ1-5; no reliable D call. V was trimmed by 4 bases and J by 7 bases, leaving 11 bases between them. Germline loops: CDR1 SQVTM, CDR2 ANQGSEA. The CDR3 runs to 12 residues. Here the CDR3 reads CSVGFRNQPQHF. CDR3 DNA: TGCAGCGTTGGGTTCCGGAACCAGCCCCAGCATTTT.

Only a few counts were recorded for this clonotype. J is TRBJ2-3 and V is TRBV5-1, with no clear D. The CDR3 consists of 16 residues. Germline V gives CDR1 SGHRS, CDR2 YFSETQ. Trimming shortened V by 0 bases and J by 1 base, and 12 bases separated the two germline ends. The CDR3, as DNA: TGCGCCAGCAGCTTGGGCGAGGTATTCCGCACAGATACGCAGTATTTT. This translates into CASSLGEVFRTDTQYF.

In its sample, this clonotype was seen many times. The rearrangement joins TRBV15 to TRBJ2-7; D perhaps matches TRBD2 (5 bases). Germline V gene lookup returns CDR1 LNHNV and CDR2 YYDKDF (reference sequence). This CDR3 spans 14 amino acids. Trimming shortened V by 0 bases and J by 3 bases, and 9 bases separated the two germline ends. Here the CDR3 reads CATSRELGDYEQYF. The CDR3 DNA is TGTGCCACCAGCAGAGAACTCGGGGACTACGAGCAGTACTTC.

The J gene is TRBJ2-7, the V gene TRBV12-3 or TRBV12-4; no clear D gene. This CDR3 is 13 amino acids long. V shed 7 bases and J shed 0 bases, with 10 bases lying between them. Here the CDR3 reads CASTPGGSYEQYF. CDR3 in DNA: TGTGCCAGCACCCCCGGCGGCTCCTACGAGCAGTACTTC.

This chain joins TRBV4-3 and TRBJ2-7, with D perhaps matching TRBD1 (6 bases). The CDR3 totals 15 residues. The V end lost 0 bases, the J end lost 3 bases, and 12 bases lay between the germline ends. Germline assignment: CDR1 LGHNA and CDR2 YSLEER. The CDR3 region has the DNA TGCGCCAGCAGCCAAGATATCGGACAGATCTACGAGCAGTACTTC. It yields the protein CASSQDIGQIYEQYF.

This clonotype was counted only a few times. The chain couples TRBV4-3 to TRBJ2-7, with TRBD2 identical over 8 bases. After removal of 4 bases from V and 3 bases from J, the junction contained 8 bases not matched to a gene. CDR1 and CDR2 from the germline V gene are LGHNA and YSLEER. This CDR3 has 15 amino acids. CDR3 nucleotide sequence: TGCGCCAGCAGCCCTGCAACGGGAGGGATCTACGAGCAGTACTTC. Translation: CASSPATGGIYEQYF.

This clonotype was seen repeatedly, ten times or more. The J gene is TRBJ2-7, the V gene TRBV10-3, with unresolved D. The CDR3 covers 15 residues. The germline gives CDR1 ENHRY, CDR2 SYGVKD. The V end was cut by 8 bases, the J end by 0 bases, with 17 bases between. This CDR3 reads CAIRLNSGNSYEQYF. The CDR3 coding sequence is TGTGCCATCCGGTTAAATTCCGGAAACTCCTACGAGCAGTACTTC.

The rearrangement links TRBV5-1 to TRBJ2-1; no clear D. V lost 7 bases and J 6 bases, leaving 20 bases between the germline ends. This CDR3 contains 15 residues. The germline gives CDR1 SGHRS, CDR2 YFSETQ. Written as DNA, the CDR3 is TGCGCCAGCCGCCTAGGAGCAGGAGCTGGCAATGAGCAGTTCTTC. It translates to CASRLGAGAGNEQFF.

This clonotype was seen more than once but under ten times. This chain uses TRBV6-1 with TRBJ1-5, with 8 positions matching TRBD1. Trimming at V came to 5 bases and at J to 2 bases, leaving 8 bases not matched to a gene. The CDR3 totals 16 residues. Germline CDR1 reads MNHNS; CDR2 reads SASEGT. The CDR3 nucleotides are TGTGCCAGCAGTAATCATCTGACAGGGGGCAATCAGCCCCAGCATTTT. Amino acids: CASSNHLTGGNQPQHF.

This clonotype was counted a few times. The V and J genes are TRBV4-3 and TRBJ2-3, with 7 bases that match TRBD2. The germline V gene has CDR1 LGHNA and CDR2 YSLEER. V lost 0 bases to trimming and J lost 3 bases; unmatched junction nucleotides: 15. The CDR3 has 19 amino acids. CDR3 bases: TGCGCCAGCAGCCAAGATTGGCTTCGGCGGGGAGGGAGTACAGATACGCAGTATTTT. Encoded protein: CASSQDWLRRGGSTDTQYF.

This chain uses TRBV6-5 with TRBJ2-1, with TRBD2 matching over 11 bases. Per germline, CDR1 MNHEY and CDR2 SVGAGI. The ends lost 0 bases at V and 7 bases at J; junction bases unmatched: 2. This CDR3 region has 15 residues. CDR3 sequence (DNA): TGTGCCAGCAGTTACTCGGCTAGCGGGAGGAATGAGCAGTTCTTC. This gives the protein CASSYSASGRNEQFF.

This clonotype was recorded only once. The V gene is TRBV12-3 or TRBV12-4, the J gene TRBJ1-5, with D possibly being TRBD1 (6 bases). The CDR3 has 15 amino acids. V was shortened by 3 bases and J by 5 bases, with 14 bases between the two germline ends. CDR3: CASSFGAGTYQPQHF. The CDR3 DNA is TGTGCCAGCAGTTTTGGGGCAGGGACATATCAGCCCCAGCATTTT.

This clonotype showed up many times. The rearrangement links TRBV20-1 to TRBJ2-1; D gene unclear. This CDR3 comprises 14 residues. V lost 6 bases, J lost 8 bases, and 20 bases lay in between. Germline V CDR1 and CDR2: DFQATT, SNEGSKA (reference sequence). The CDR3 here is CSAVDLIGYDEQFF. The CDR3, as DNA: TGCAGTGCCGTCGACCTGATTGGGTACGATGAGCAGTTCTTC.